The 26 T cell receptor beta chains reported below all come from one sample, sequenced in a study of blood T cells in healthy people across ages. Primers used in a second PCR of about 7 to 12 cycles were a sample-barcoded 5' primer and a J-beta primer mix. From the 5' RACE reads, TCRdb called clonotypes with MiXCR, one entry per CDR3 protein. Here the sample spans some 900,000 distinct CDR3 sequences, 40% to 60% being singletons. What was sequenced was blood. These TCRs come from a man aged 30-40 years in good health.

A few counts support this clonotype. The rearrangement uses TRBV6-6 and TRBJ1-1; 7 bases are a match to TRBD1. Germline assignment: CDR1 MNHNY and CDR2 SVGAGI (reference sequence). Trimming cost V 2 bases and J 1 base; bases outside gene matches: 1. The CDR3 has 14 amino acids. CDR3 DNA: TGTGCCAGCAGTTACGGGACAGAGAACACTGAAGCTTTCTTT. Amino acid sequence: CASSYGTENTEAFF.

The chain employs TRBV20-1 and TRBJ2-4; D call uncertain. The CDR3 totals 13 residues. The germline V gene has CDR1 DFQATT and CDR2 SNEGSKA (reference sequence). The germline V and J ends were trimmed by 6 bases and 0 bases, with 9 bases remaining between them. CDR3 amino acids: CSAPQTAKNIQYF. CDR3 bases: TGCAGTGCCCCTCAGACAGCCAAAAACATTCAGTACTTC.

The V and J genes are TRBV15 and TRBJ2-7; a weak D match, TRBD2 (5 bases). V gave up 0 bases and J gave up 2 bases, with 11 bases separating them. CDR1 is LNHNV and CDR2 is YYDKDF in the germline V gene (reference sequence). The CDR3 sequence is 15 residues long. CDR3 nucleotides: TGTGCCACCAGCAGAGATGGAAGCGGCCCCTACGAGCAGTACTTC. Translating gives CATSRDGSGPYEQYF.

Concerning this clonotype itself: A read error may account for a junction end that differs from germline. This chain joins TRBV4-1 and TRBJ1-1; possibly TRBD1 for D (5 bases). The CDR3 totals 16 residues. Germline CDR1 is MGHRA and CDR2 is YSYEKL. CDR3: CVSSQDGTGKNTEAFF. CDR3 nucleotides: TGCGTCAGCAGCCAAGATGGGACGGGAAAGAACACTGAAGCTTTCTTT.

The genes are TRBV14 and TRBJ2-1; 12 bases align to TRBD2. This CDR3 is 18 amino acids long. Germline V gene sequence: CDR1 SGHDN, CDR2 FVKESK. Trimming cost V 4 bases and J 8 bases; bases outside gene matches: 15. CDR3: CASSRKTLAGGLRYEQFF. CDR3 in DNA: TGTGCCAGCAGCCGGAAGACGCTAGCGGGGGGGCTTAGGTATGAGCAGTTCTTC.

The V and J genes are TRBV4-2 and TRBJ2-7; 9 nucleotides line up with TRBD2. The CDR3 is made up of 17 amino acids. Trimming cost V 0 bases and J 2 bases; bases outside gene matches: 8. From germline, CDR1 is LGHNA and CDR2 YNFKEQ. The CDR3 loop is CASSQDLGLAGTYEQYF. For the CDR3, the DNA is TGTGCCAGCAGCCAAGATCTAGGTCTAGCGGGGACCTACGAGCAGTACTTC.

J is TRBJ1-1 and V is TRBV20-1; D gene ambiguous. With 0 bases removed from V and 3 bases from J, the gap between germline ends came to 14 bases. Germline loops: CDR1 DFQATT, CDR2 SNEGSKA (reference sequence). CDR3 length equals 15 residues. Written as DNA, the CDR3 is TGCAGTGCTAGAGATCTTAGGGCGGGGTACACTGAAGCTTTCTTT. Translating gives CSARDLRAGYTEAFF.

This clonotype was observed at least ten times. The chain couples TRBV7-9 to TRBJ1-5, with D perhaps matching TRBD1 (6 bases). V was clipped by 7 bases and J by 2 bases, with 15 bases between them. CDR3 size: 15 residues. Germline V gene data show CDR1 as SEHNR and CDR2 as FQNEAQ (reference sequence). The CDR3 reads CASTPGDGGNQPQHF. CDR3 coding DNA: TGTGCCAGCACCCCAGGGGACGGAGGCAATCAGCCCCAGCATTTT.

This clonotype was counted a few times. The chain has TRBV6-5 and TRBJ2-3; 12 positions match TRBD2. V gave up 0 bases and J gave up 0 bases; unmatched junction bases: 7. The CDR3 loop spans 19 amino acids. Per germline, CDR1 MNHEY and CDR2 SVGAGI. Here the CDR3 reads CASSYSWLAGGSSTDTQYF. CDR3 nucleotides: TGTGCCAGCAGTTACTCTTGGCTAGCGGGGGGGAGTAGCACAGATACGCAGTATTTT.

A few counts support this clonotype. The chain is built from TRBV6-1 and TRBJ2-1, with TRBD1 matching 9 bases. CDR3 size: 17 residues. With V trimmed by 6 bases and J by 5 bases, 14 bases remained unmatched. In germline, CDR1 is MNHNS, CDR2 SASEGT. The CDR3 coding sequence is TGTGCCAGCAGACGAACTCCGGGACAGGGACCCAACAATGAGCAGTTCTTC. Protein product: CASRRTPGQGPNNEQFF.

This clonotype came up once. J is TRBJ2-2 and V is TRBV7-3, with TRBD2 as a possible D gene (5 bases). This CDR3 has 15 amino acids. Germline values: CDR1 SGHTA, CDR2 FQGTGA. Trimming cost V 5 bases and J 3 bases, with 13 bases left between them. The CDR3 DNA is TGTGCCAGCAGCCCCCGTGGAGGCTACACCGGGGAGCTGTTTTTT. Its protein product is CASSPRGGYTGELFF. The whole variable domain, filled in from reference TRBV7-3 and TRBJ2-2, reads GAGVSQTPSNKVTEKGKYVELRCDPISGHTALYWYRQSLGQGPEFLIYFQGTGAADDSGLPNDRFFAVRPEGSVSTLKIQRTERGDSAVYLCASSPRGGYTGELFFGEGSRLTVL.

The chain recombines TRBV6-5 with TRBJ2-1; TRBD1 matches 8 bases. The CDR3 has 14 amino acids. The germline gives CDR1 MNHEY, CDR2 SVGAGI. The V segment lost 6 bases and the J segment 8 bases; nucleotides outside the gene matches: 9. The CDR3 region has the DNA TGTGCCAGCAGCTTCCTGACAGGGGAGGATGAGCAGTTCTTC. Protein product: CASSFLTGEDEQFF.

The chain couples TRBV24-1 to TRBJ2-3; D is unresolved. This CDR3 has 12 residues. With 10 bases removed from V and 4 bases from J, the gap between germline ends came to 11 bases. Germline V gene lookup returns CDR1 KGHDR and CDR2 SFDVKD. CDR3: CATARHADTQYF. DNA of the CDR3: TGTGCCACTGCGAGACACGCAGATACGCAGTATTTT.

This sequence joins TRBV7-9 and TRBJ2-7; the D call may be TRBD1 or TRBD2 (5 bases each). V dropped 4 bases and J dropped 5 bases, with 9 bases sitting between them. This CDR3 is 12 amino acids long. Germline CDR1 SEHNR, CDR2 FQNEAQ (reference sequence). This CDR3 reads CASSSRENEQYF. In DNA, the CDR3 is TGTGCCAGCAGCTCCAGGGAGAACGAGCAGTACTTC.

The chain has TRBV10-3 and TRBJ2-7; possibly TRBD1 for D (5 bases). The closer fit of TRBJ2-5 to the DNA end suggests the J call may be wrong. Germline V gene lookup returns CDR1 ENHRY and CDR2 SYGVKD. The CDR3 sequence is 14 residues long. CDR3: CAISERQGGETQYF. CDR3 coding DNA: TGTGCCATCAGTGAGCGGCAGGGTGGAGAGACCCAGTACTTC.

In this sample, this clonotype turned up a few times. The chain uses TRBV24-1 and TRBJ2-3, with TRBD2 identical over 10 bases. The CDR3 totals 18 residues. Germline V CDR1 and CDR2: KGHDR, SFDVKD. The V and J ends lost 2 bases and 2 bases, in that order; junction bases with no gene match: 9. In nucleotides, the CDR3 is TGTGCCACCAGTGATTCGACACAGGGACTAGCGTACACAGATACGCAGTATTTT. The encoded protein is CATSDSTQGLAYTDTQYF.

This clonotype was detected a few times. The chain is built from TRBV4-1 and TRBJ2-5; 7 nucleotides agree with TRBD1. The V and J ends lost 4 bases and 4 bases, in that order; junction bases with no gene match: 6. CDR1 is MGHRA and CDR2 is YSYEKL in the germline V gene. The CDR3 totals 14 residues. Here the CDR3 DNA reads TGCGCCAGCAGCCTTCAAGGGGGCTCAGAGACCCAGTACTTC. It specifies CASSLQGGSETQYF.

This rearrangement joins TRBV4-2 to TRBJ2-1, with 11 bases that match TRBD2. Germline CDR1 and CDR2: LGHNA and YNFKEQ. The CDR3 runs 16 residues. V lost 4 bases, J lost 8 bases, and 10 bases stayed unmatched. The CDR3 loop is CASSRSYGTSGDEQFF. CDR3 sequence (DNA): TGTGCCAGCAGCCGAAGCTACGGGACTAGCGGCGATGAGCAGTTCTTC.

V and J are TRBV5-1 and TRBJ2-2; D is unclear. Germline CDR1 reads SGHRS; CDR2 reads YFSETQ. The V end lost 0 bases, the J end lost 4 bases, and 10 bases lay between the germline ends. The CDR3 sequence is 15 residues long. This chain's CDR3 is CASSLAVASTGELFF. Here the CDR3 DNA reads TGCGCCAGCAGCTTGGCAGTGGCTAGCACCGGGGAGCTGTTTTTT.

This clonotype was detected a few times. The chain is built from TRBV27 and TRBJ2-5, with D maybe TRBD2 (5 bases). Germline CDR1 is MNHEY and CDR2 is SMNVEV (reference sequence). This CDR3 has 18 residues. The V and J ends lost 2 bases and 2 bases respectively, with 21 bases between them. Here the CDR3 reads CASSLGPPGGRGQETQYF. In DNA, the CDR3 is TGTGCCAGCAGTTTAGGCCCGCCTGGTGGACGGGGACAAGAGACCCAGTACTTC.

The chain joins TRBV5-1 to TRBJ1-1; 11 bases match TRBD1. Germline lookup yields CDR1 SGHRS and CDR2 YFSETQ. The CDR3 covers 15 residues. Trimming at V came to 7 bases and at J to 4 bases, leaving 9 bases not matched to a gene. This chain's CDR3 is CASGTGGQGGTEAFF. CDR3 DNA sequence: TGCGCCAGCGGGACAGGGGGGCAGGGGGGCACTGAAGCTTTCTTT.

This clonotype has a handful of counts. The chain employs TRBV7-2 and TRBJ1-5, with D tentatively TRBD1 (5 bases). V shed 4 bases and J shed 6 bases, with 16 bases lying between them. Germline CDR1 SGHTA, CDR2 FQGNSA. This CDR3 has 15 residues. The CDR3 spells CASSSQDPRGQPQHF. CDR3 DNA sequence: TGTGCCAGCAGCTCACAGGACCCGCGAGGTCAGCCCCAGCATTTT. Combining the CDR3 with reference TRBV7-2 and TRBJ1-5 gives the whole variable domain GAGVSQSPSNKVTEKGKDVELRCDPISGHTALYWYRQSLGQGLEFLIYFQGNSAPDKSGLPSDRFSAERTGGSVSTLTIQRTQQEDSAVYLCASSSQDPRGQPQHFGDGTRLSIL.

As for this clonotype: Possible read error: a much larger clone is one base away. The gene calls are TRBV7-2 and TRBJ2-1; D possibly corresponds to TRBD2 (5 bases). The germline V gene encodes CDR1 SGHTA and CDR2 FQGNSA. The CDR3 is 13 amino acids. With 4 bases removed from V and 7 bases from J, the gap between germline ends came to 11 bases. The CDR3 nucleotides are TGTGCCAGCAGCTGCGTAGCGAGGAATGAGCAGTTCTTC. Translated, it gives CASSCVARNEQFF.

V is TRBV3-1 and J is TRBJ2-5; the D is unclear. This CDR3 has 16 amino acids. Trimming stripped 2 bases from V and 1 base from J, with 14 bases between. Germline values: CDR1 LGHDT, CDR2 YNNKEL (reference sequence). The CDR3 DNA is TGTGCCAGCAGCCAACTGGAGCAAATCGCCCAAGAGACCCAGTACTTC. It is translated as CASSQLEQIAQETQYF.

Only a few counts were recorded for this clonotype. The chain carries TRBV4-1 and TRBJ2-4; 11 bases align to TRBD2. The J call is uncertain, as TRBJ2-7 better fits the DNA end. Germline-derived CDR1 and CDR2 are MGHRA and YSYEKL. The CDR3 consists of 16 residues. The CDR3 here is CASSQRRSGGASEQYF. DNA for the CDR3: TGCGCCAGCAGCCAGAGACGTAGCGGGGGGGCGAGCGAGCAGTACTTC.

This clonotype was found a few times. The rearrangement links TRBV5-1 to TRBJ1-2; maybe TRBD1 (5 bases). This CDR3 contains 15 residues. Germline V CDR1 and CDR2: SGHRS, YFSETQ. The V gene lost 3 bases and the J gene lost 4 bases, with 16 bases spanning the gap. The CDR3 DNA reads TGCGCCAGCAGCTCTGTGACGGCCACAGGCTATGGCTACACCTTC. Amino acid sequence: CASSSVTATGYGYTF.